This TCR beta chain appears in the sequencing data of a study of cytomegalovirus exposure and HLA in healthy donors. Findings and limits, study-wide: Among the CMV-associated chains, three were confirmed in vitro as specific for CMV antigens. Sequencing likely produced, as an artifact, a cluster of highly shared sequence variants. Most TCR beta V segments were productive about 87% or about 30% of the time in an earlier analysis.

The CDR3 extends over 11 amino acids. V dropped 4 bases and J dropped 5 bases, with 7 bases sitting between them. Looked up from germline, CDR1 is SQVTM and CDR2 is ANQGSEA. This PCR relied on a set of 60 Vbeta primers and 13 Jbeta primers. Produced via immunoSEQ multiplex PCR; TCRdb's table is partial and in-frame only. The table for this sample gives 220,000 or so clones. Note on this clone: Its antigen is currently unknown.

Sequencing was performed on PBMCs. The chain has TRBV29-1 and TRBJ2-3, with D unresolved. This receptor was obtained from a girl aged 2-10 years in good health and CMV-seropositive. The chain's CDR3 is CSVGSGDTQYF. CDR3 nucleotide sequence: TGCAGCGTTGGGTCCGGAGATACGCAGTATTTT.